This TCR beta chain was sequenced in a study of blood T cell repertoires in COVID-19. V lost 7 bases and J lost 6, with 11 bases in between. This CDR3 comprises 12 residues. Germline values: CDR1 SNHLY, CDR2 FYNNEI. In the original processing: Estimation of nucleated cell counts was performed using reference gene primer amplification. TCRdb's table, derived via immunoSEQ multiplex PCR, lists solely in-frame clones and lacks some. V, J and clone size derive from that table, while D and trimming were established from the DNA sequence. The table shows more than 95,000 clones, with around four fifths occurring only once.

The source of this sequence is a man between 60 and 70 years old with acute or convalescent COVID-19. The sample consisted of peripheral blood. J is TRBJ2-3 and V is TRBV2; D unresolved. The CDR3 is CASTLSGDTQYF. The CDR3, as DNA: TGTGCCAGCACCCTCTCCGGGGATACGCAGTATTTT.